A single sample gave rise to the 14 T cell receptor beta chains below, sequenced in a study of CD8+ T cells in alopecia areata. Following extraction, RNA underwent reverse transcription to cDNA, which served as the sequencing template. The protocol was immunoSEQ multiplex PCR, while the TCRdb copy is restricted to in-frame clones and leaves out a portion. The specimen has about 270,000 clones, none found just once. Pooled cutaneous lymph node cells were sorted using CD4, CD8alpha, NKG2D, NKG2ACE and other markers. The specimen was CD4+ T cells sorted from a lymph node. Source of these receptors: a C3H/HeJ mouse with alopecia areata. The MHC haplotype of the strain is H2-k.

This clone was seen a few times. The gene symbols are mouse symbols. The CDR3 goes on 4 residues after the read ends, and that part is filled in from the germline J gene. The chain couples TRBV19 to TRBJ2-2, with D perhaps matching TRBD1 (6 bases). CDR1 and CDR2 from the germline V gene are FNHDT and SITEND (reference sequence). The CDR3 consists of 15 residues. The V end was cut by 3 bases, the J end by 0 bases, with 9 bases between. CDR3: CASSKGHTNTGQLYF. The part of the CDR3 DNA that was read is TGTGCCAGCAGTAAGGGACATACAAACACCGGG.

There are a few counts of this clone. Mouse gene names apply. The sequenced CDR3 bases are TGTGCTAGCACCGGACAGAATAGTGCAGAA. Residues: CASTGQNSAE. The whole CDR3 protein reads CASTGQNSAETLYF. The V and J genes are TRBV29 and TRBJ2-3; a possible D gene is TRBD1 (6 bases). The CDR3 end is not reached by the read, which stops 4 residues before it; the germline J gene fills it in. Germline V gene data show CDR1 as MSHET and CDR2 as SYDVDS. V was shortened by 7 bases and J by 0 bases, with 11 bases between the two germline ends. The CDR3 spans 14 residues.

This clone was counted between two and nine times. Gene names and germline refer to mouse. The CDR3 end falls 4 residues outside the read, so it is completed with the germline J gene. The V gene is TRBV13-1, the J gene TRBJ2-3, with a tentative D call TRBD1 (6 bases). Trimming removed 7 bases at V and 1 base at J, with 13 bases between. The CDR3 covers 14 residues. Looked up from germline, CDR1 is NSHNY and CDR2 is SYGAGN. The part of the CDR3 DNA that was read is TGTGCCAGCTCCGGGACATCGGGTGCAGAA. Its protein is CASSGTSGAE. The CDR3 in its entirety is CASSGTSGAETLYF.

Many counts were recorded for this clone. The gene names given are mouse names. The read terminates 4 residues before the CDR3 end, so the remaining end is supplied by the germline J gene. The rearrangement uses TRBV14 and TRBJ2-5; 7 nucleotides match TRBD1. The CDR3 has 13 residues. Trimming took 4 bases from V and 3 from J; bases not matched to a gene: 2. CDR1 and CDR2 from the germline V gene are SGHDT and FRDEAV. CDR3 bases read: TGTGCCAGCAGTCAGACAGGGCAAGAC. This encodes CASSQTGQD. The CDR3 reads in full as CASSQTGQDTQYF. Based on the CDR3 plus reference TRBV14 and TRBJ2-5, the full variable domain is EAGVTQSPRYAVLQEGQAVSFWCDPISGHDTLYWYQQPRDQGPQLLVYFRDEAVIDNSQLPSDRFSAVRPKGTNSTLKIQSAKQGDTATYLCASSQTGQDTQYFGPGTRLLVL.

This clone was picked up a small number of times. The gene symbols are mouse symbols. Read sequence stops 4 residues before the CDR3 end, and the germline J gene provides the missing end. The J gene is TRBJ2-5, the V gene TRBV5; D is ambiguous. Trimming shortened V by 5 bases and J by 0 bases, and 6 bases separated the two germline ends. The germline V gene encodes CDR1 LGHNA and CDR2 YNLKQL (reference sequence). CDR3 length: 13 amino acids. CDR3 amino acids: CASSSDNQDTQYF. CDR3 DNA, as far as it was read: TGTGCCAGCAGCTCAGATAACCAAGAC.

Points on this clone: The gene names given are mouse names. The covered CDR3 bases are TGTGCCAGCAGTCCCACTGAGTTCAACTATGCT. It encodes CASSPTEFNYA. The CDR3 in full is CASSPTEFNYAEQFF. The chain couples TRBV13-3 to TRBJ2-1; D unclear. The observed sequence ends 4 residues before the CDR3 terminus, with the missing tail filled in from the germline J gene. Looked up from germline, CDR1 is NNHDY and CDR2 is SYVADS. Trimming removed 4 bases from V and 1 base from J, with 12 bases in between. This CDR3 spans 15 amino acids.

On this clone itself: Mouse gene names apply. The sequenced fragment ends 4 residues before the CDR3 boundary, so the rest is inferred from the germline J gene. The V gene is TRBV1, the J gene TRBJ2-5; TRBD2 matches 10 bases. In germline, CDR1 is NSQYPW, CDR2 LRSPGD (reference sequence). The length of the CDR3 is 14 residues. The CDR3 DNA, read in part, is TGCACCTGCAGTGAGACTGGGGGGTGGGAC. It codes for CTCSETGGWD. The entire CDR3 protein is CTCSETGGWDTQYF.

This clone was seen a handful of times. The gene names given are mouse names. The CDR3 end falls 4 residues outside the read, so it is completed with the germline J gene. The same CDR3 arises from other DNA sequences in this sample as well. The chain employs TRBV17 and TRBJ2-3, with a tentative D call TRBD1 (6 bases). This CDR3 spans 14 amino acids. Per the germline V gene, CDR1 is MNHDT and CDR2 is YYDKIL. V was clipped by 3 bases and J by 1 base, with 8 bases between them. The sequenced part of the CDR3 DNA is TGTGCTAGCAGTAGGGAGGGGGGTGCAGAA. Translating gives CASSREGGAE. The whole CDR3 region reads CASSREGGAETLYF.

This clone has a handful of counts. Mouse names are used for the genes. CDR3 DNA, as far as it was read: TGTGCCAGCAGCCCCAGACAGCTTAACCAAGAC. Translated, it gives CASSPRQLNQD. In full, the CDR3 is CASSPRQLNQDTQYF. The chain couples TRBV14 to TRBJ2-5, with D tentatively TRBD1 (5 bases). The read ends 4 residues early relative to the CDR3; the germline J gene fills the gap. The germline CDR1 and CDR2 sequences are SGHDT and FRDEAV. This CDR3 comprises 15 residues. Trimming pared 5 bases from V and 0 bases from J, leaving 13 bases between.

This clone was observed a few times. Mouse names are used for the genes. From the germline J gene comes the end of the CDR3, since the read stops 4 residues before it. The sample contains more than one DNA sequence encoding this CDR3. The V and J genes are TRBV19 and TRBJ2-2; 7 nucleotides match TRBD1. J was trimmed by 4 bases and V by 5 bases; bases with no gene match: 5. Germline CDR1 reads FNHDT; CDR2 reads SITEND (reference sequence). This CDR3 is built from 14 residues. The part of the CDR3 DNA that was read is TGTGCCAGCAGCAACAGGGGTGGCACCGGG. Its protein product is CASSNRGGTG. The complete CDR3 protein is CASSNRGGTGQLYF. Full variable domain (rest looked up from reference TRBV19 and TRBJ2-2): GGIITQTPKFLIGQEGQKLTLKCQQNFNHDTMYWYRQDSGKGLRLIYYSITENDLQKGDLSEGYDASREKKSSFSLTVTSAQKNEMAVFLCASSNRGGTGQLYFGEGSKLTVL.

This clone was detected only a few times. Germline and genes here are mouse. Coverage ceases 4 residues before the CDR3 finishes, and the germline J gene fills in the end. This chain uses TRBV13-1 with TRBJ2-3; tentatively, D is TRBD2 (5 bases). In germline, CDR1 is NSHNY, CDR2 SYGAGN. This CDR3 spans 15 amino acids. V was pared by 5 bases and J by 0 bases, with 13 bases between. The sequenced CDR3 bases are TGTGCCAGCAGCCTGACTGCACCTAGTGCAGAA. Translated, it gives CASSLTAPSAE. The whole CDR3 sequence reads CASSLTAPSAETLYF.

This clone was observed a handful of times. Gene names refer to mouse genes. CDR3 bases read: TGCACCTGCAGTGCAACAGGGGGCGAAGACACA. It yields the protein CTCSATGGEDT. In full, the CDR3 reads CTCSATGGEDTEVFF. J is TRBJ1-1 and V is TRBV1; TRBD1 aligns across 9 bases. The sequenced fragment ends 4 residues before the CDR3 boundary, so the rest is inferred from the germline J gene. V gave up 2 bases and J gave up 3 bases; unmatched junction bases: 4. This CDR3 comprises 15 residues. CDR1 is NSQYPW and CDR2 is LRSPGD in the germline V gene (reference sequence).

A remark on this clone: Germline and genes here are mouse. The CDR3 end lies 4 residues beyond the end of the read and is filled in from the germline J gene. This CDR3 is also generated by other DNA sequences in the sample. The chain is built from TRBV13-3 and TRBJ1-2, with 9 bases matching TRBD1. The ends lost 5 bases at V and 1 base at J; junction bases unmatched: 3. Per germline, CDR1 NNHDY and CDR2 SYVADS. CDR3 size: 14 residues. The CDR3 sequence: CASSPDRGNSDYTF. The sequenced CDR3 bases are TGTGCCAGCAGCCCGGACAGGGGAAACTCC.

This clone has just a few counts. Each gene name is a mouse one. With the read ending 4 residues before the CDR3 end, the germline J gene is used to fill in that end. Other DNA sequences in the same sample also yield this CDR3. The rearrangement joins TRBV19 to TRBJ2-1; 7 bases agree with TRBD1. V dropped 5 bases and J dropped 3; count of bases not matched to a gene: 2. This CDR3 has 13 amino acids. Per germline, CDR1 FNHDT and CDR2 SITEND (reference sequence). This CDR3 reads CASRRDSYAEQFF. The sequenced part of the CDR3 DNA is TGTGCCAGCAGGAGGGACAGCTATGCT.